The following is a TCR beta chain sequence with its context. Its antigen is still unknown. CDR1 and CDR2 (germline): LNHDA, SQIVND (reference sequence). This CDR3 has 15 residues. Trimming took off 3 bases at V and 5 bases at J, with 14 bases between the two ends. Assay: immunoSEQ multiplex PCR; the TCRdb copy retains only in-frame clones and omits some. The profile shows about 15,000 clones, around 53% of them singletons. This entry belongs to a study of Tregs in tolerant kidney transplant recipients. Looking at the study overall: Mixed chimerism was transient after nonmyeloablative marrow transplants from related graft donors.

CFSE-labeled recipient PBMCs were cultured more than 5 days with irradiated graft donor PBMCs, then FACS-sorted. Points from the study as a whole: Nucleotide sequences could not be compared across some patients' samples due to primer changes. Activated donor B cell expansion appeared to reveal the most relevant donor-specific TCRbeta repertoire.

The clonotype was recovered from a human patient who received a combined kidney and bone marrow transplant. The source material was CD4+ T cells from blood cultured with allogeneic cells, sampled before the transplant. The chain combines TRBV19 with TRBJ2-1, with a possible D match to TRBD1 (5 bases). In nucleotides, the CDR3 is TGTGCCAGTAGTATCGGCCAGGGTTTACACAATGAGCAGTTCTTC. Protein sequence: CASSIGQGLHNEQFF.